This is a list of T cell receptor beta chains from one sample in a study of blood T cell repertoires in COVID-19. Only in-frame clones appear in the TCRdb table, and some are missing; sequencing was by immunoSEQ multiplex PCR. The sample has roughly 180,000 clones, 81% seen once. The sequenced sample was peripheral blood. These receptors all come from a woman aged 40 to 55 with COVID-19, enrolled during active disease. The conserved cysteine and the conserved F or W are not part of the CDR3 here.

TRBJ1-2 TRBV6-5 ASSYQSGGGRYGYT
TRBJ2-5 TRBV4-1 ASSQSGNTQY
TRBJ2-3 TRBV5-1 ASSFTGITDTQY
TRBJ1-4 TRBV4-1 ASSQVPGRANEKLF
TRBJ2-5 TRBV29-1 SVDPMGSAQETQY
TRBJ1-4 TRBV5-5 ASSRKRGANEKLF
TRBJ1-1 TRBV7-9 ASSRGWNTEAF
TRBJ2-1 TRBV11-2 ASSSSQGAYNEQF
TRBJ2-1 TRBV28 ASSPGERESDEQF
TRBJ1-4 TRBV9 ASSPTGARNEKLF
TRBJ2-3 TRBV14 ASSFGDTQY
TRBJ2-7 TRBV29-1 SVESGSYEQY
TRBJ1-5 TRBV19 ASRDRGADSNQPQH
TRBJ1-6 TRBV21-1 ASNPRRGLSYNSPLH
TRBJ2-1 TRBV7-9 ASSPPGGTYNEQF
TRBJ2-5 TRBV15 ATKSPGGSKTQY
TRBJ2-1 TRBV15 ATSRAGTSVNEQF
TRBJ1-5 TRBV6-1 ASSDQGAGDQPQH
TRBJ1-1 TRBV19 ASNTQGLAF
TRBJ2-1 TRBV5-4 ASSLGGLAVSNEQF
TRBJ2-2 TRBV9 ASSVRATTGELF
TRBJ2-5 TRBV6-5 ASSSGGAGETQY
TRBJ1-2 TRBV5-6 ASSLQYDYGYT
TRBJ2-1 TRBV29-1 SVEDPFRQGSYNEQF
TRBJ1-5 TRBV6-5 ASDYRDSNQPQH
TRBJ1-3 TRBV3-1/TRBV3-2 ASSQGTASNSGNTIY
TRBJ2-6 TRBV7-8 ATREFNSGANVLT
TRBJ1-1 TRBV19 ASSRRQGQADTEAF
TRBJ2-1 TRBV28 ASSFIAGPYNEQF
TRBJ1-2 TRBV5-1 ASSVAPPGNYGYT
TRBJ2-1 TRBV9 ASSVGGFSYNEQF
TRBJ2-7 TRBV3-1/TRBV3-2 ASSQPGGMGKGEQY
TRBJ1-2 TRBV30 AWSPEGGPRNYGYT
TRBJ2-2 TRBV18 ASSPPSRSGTGELF
TRBJ2-1 TRBV6-4 ASSDSWGDRGVHNEQF
TRBJ2-7 TRBV5-1 ASTWGQNYEQY
TRBJ2-1 TRBV29-1 SASGGLAGSGYNEQF
TRBJ2-5 TRBV28 ASSLRVLAGDEYNQETQY
TRBJ2-3 TRBV9 ASSVGTSGSTDTQY
TRBJ2-1 TRBV10-1 ASSETLAGSYNEQF
TRBJ1-1 TRBV6-1 ASSELGVVNTEAF
TRBJ2-1 TRBV19 ASRTGTGGFNEQF
TRBJ1-1 TRBV28 VIARIMNTEAF
TRBJ2-2 TRBV19 ASKVRRSNTGELF
TRBJ2-2 TRBV7-3 ASSLMGQGLSGELF
TRBJ2-1 TRBV6-1 ASSEMGQGLNEQF
TRBJ1-5 TRBV29-1 SAGQGLNQPQH
TRBJ1-2 TRBV6-2/TRBV6-3 ASSRVDRGYGYT
TRBJ2-1 TRBV3-1/TRBV3-2 ASSQEPPRGWNNEQF
TRBJ1-5 TRBV7-2 ASSLGMGVNQPQH
TRBJ1-3 TRBV19 ASSLPGLSSGNTIY
TRBJ2-2 TRBV4-1 ASSQGSGDTGELF
TRBJ2-1 TRBV19 ASRSSGGRGEQF
TRBJ2-7 TRBV15 ATSNTGTGYEQY
TRBJ2-1 TRBV19 ASSIVLAGNNEQF
TRBJ1-2 TRBV7-9 ATTWEGYT
TRBJ1-3 TRBV3-1/TRBV3-2 ASSQGRGSGNTIY
TRBJ2-2 TRBV7-8 ASSGQGLGTGELF
TRBJ1-1 TRBV18 ASSRPGTGSNTEAF